The T cell receptor (beta chain) under discussion was sequenced for a study of blood T cell repertoires in COVID-19. CDR1 is KGHDR and CDR2 is SFDVKD in the germline V gene. J was trimmed by 7 bases and V by 4 bases; bases with no gene match: 7. The CDR3 loop spans 15 amino acids. Measured with immunoSEQ multiplex PCR; TCRdb has only the in-frame clones, and not every one. The sample has under 45,000 clones; around 88% are singletons. Sequencing was done on a sample of peripheral blood. The receptor comes from a woman older than 75 with active or convalescent COVID-19. The rearrangement links TRBV24-1 to TRBJ1-4; TRBD1 aligns across 8 bases. Here the CDR3 reads CATSENRGGIEKLFF. The DNA of the CDR3 is TGTGCCACCAGTGAAAACAGGGGGGGGATTGAAAAACTGTTTTTT.